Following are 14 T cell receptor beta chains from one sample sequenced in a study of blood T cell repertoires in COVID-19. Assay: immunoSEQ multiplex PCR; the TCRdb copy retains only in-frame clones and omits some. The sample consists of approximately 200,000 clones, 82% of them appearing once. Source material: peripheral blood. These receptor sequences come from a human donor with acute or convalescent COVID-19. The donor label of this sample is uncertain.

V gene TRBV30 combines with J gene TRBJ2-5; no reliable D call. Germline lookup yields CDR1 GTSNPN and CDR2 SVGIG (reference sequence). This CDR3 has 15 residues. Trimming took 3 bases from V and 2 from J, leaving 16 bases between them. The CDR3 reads CAWSWKRTIQETQYF. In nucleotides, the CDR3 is TGTGCCTGGAGCTGGAAGCGTACCATACAAGAGACCCAGTACTTC.

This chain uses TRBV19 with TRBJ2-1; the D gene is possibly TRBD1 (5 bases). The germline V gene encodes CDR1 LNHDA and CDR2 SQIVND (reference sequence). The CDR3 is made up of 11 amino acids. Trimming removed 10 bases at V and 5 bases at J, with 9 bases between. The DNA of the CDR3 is TGTGCCACAGGGTTCAACAATGAGCAGTTCTTC. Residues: CATGFNNEQFF.

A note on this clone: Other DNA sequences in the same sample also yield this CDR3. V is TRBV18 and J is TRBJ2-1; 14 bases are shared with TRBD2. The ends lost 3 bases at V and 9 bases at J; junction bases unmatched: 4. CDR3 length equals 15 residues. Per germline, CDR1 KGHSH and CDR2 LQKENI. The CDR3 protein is CASSPGLAGAGEQFF. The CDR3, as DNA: TGTGCCAGCTCACCGGGACTAGCGGGAGCAGGTGAGCAGTTCTTC.

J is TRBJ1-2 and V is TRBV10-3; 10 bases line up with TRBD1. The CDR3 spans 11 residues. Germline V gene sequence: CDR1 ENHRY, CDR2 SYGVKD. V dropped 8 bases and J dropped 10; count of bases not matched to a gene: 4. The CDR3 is CAIGDRGSYTF. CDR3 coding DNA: TGTGCCATCGGGGACAGGGGTTCCTACACCTTC.

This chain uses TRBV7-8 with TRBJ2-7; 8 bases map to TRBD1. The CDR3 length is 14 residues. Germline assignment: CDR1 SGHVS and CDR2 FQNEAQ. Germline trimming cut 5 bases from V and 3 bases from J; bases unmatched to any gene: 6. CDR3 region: CASSEQGDGYEQYF. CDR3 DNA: TGTGCCAGCAGCGAACAGGGGGATGGCTACGAGCAGTACTTC.

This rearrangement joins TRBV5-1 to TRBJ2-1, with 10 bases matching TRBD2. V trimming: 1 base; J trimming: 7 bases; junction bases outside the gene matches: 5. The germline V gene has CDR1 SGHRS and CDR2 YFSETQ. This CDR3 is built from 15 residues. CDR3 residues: CASSLLAGDRNEQFF. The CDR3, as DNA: TGCGCCAGCAGCTTGCTAGCGGGAGATAGGAATGAGCAGTTCTTC.

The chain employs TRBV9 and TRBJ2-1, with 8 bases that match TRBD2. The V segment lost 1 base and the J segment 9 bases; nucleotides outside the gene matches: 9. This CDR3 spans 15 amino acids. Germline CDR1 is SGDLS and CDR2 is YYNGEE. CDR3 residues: CASSVLAGRAGEQFF. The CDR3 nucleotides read TGTGCCAGCAGCGTATTAGCGGGAAGGGCGGGTGAGCAGTTCTTC.

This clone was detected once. CDR3 nucleotides: TGCGCCAGCAGAGGACAGAACACCATATATTTT. It encodes CASRGQNTIYF. The chain has TRBV10-1 and TRBJ1-3, with a tentative D call TRBD1 (6 bases). The V end was cut by 6 bases, the J end by 7 bases, with 7 bases between. The CDR3 runs to 11 residues. Germline V gene lookup returns CDR1 WNHNN and CDR2 SYGVQD (reference sequence).

The DNA of the CDR3 is TGTGCCAGTAGTATTCCAGGGGGGCCAACTAATGAAAAACTGTTTTTT. This codes for CASSIPGGPTNEKLFF. The chain links TRBV19 to TRBJ1-4; 7 nucleotides line up with TRBD1. The germline gives CDR1 LNHDA, CDR2 SQIVND (reference sequence). With 3 bases clipped from V and 0 bases from J, the junction kept 4 bases outside the gene matches. The CDR3 spans 16 residues.

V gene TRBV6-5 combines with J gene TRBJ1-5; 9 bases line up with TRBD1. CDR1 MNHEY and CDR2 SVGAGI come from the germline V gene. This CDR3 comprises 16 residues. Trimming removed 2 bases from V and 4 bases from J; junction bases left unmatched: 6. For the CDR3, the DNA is TGTGCCAGCAGTTACCCTGGGACAGGGAAAAATCAGCCCCAGCATTTT. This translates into CASSYPGTGKNQPQHF.

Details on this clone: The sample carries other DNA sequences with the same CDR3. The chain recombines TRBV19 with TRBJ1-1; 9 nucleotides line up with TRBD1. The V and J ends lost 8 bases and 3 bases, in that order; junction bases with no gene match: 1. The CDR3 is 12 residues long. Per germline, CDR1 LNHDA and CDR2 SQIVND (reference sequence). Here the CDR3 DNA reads TGTGCCAGTCGGGACAGGGACACTGAAGCTTTCTTT. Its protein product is CASRDRDTEAFF. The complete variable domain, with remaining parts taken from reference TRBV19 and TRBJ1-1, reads DGGITQSPKYLFRKEGQNVTLSCEQNLNHDAMYWYRQDPGQGLRLIYYSQIVNDFQKGDIAEGYSVSREKKESFPLTVTSAQKNPTAFYLCASRDRDTEAFFGQGTRLTVV.

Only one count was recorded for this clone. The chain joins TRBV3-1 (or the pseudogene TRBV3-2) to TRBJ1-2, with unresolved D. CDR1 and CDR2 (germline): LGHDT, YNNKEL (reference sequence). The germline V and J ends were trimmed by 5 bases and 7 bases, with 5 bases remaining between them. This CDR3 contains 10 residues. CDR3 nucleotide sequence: TGTGCCAGCAGCGGTAGTGGCTACACCTTC. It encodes CASSGSGYTF.

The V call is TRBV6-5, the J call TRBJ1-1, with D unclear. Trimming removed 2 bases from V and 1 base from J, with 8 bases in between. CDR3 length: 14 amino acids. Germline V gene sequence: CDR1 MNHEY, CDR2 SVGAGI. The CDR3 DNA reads TGTGCCAGCAGTTACGACGGAGGGAACACTGAAGCTTTCTTT. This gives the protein CASSYDGGNTEAFF.

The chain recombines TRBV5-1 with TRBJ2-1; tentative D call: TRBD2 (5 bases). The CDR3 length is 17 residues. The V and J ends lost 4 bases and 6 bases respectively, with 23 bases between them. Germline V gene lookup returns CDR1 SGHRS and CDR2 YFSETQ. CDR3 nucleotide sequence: TGCGCCAGCAGCCCCATCCCTCTAGCTGGGGTTAGCAATGAGCAGTTCTTC. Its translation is CASSPIPLAGVSNEQFF.